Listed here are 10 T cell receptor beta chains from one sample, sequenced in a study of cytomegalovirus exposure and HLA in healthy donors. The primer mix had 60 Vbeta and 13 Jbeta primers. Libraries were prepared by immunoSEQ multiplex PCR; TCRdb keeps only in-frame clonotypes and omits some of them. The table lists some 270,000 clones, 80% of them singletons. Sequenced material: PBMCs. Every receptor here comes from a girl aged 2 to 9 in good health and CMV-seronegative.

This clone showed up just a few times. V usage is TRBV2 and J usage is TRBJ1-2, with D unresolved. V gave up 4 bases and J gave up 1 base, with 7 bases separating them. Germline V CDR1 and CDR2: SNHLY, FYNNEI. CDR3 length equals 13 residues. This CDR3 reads CASSASINYGYTF. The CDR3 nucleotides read TGTGCCAGCAGTGCATCAATTAACTATGGCTACACCTTC.

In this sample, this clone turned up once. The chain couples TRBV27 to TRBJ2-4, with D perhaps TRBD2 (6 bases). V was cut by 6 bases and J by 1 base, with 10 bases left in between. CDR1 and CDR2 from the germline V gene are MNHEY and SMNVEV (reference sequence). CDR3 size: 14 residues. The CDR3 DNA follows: TGTGCCAGCAGGAGGGCGGGGGCCAAAAACATTCAGTACTTC. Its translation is CASRRAGAKNIQYF.

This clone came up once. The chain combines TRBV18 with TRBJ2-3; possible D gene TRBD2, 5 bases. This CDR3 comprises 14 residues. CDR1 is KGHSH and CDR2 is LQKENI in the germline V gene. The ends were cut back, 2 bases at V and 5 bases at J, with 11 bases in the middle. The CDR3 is CASSPETTVDTQYF. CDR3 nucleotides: TGTGCCAGCTCACCAGAGACTACAGTAGATACGCAGTATTTT. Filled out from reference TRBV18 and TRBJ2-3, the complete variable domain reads NAGVMQNPRHLVRRRGQEARLRCSPMKGHSHVYWYRQLPEEGLKFMVYLQKENIIDESGMPKERFSAEFPKEGPSILRIQQVVRGDSAAYFCASSPETTVDTQYFGPGTRLTVL.

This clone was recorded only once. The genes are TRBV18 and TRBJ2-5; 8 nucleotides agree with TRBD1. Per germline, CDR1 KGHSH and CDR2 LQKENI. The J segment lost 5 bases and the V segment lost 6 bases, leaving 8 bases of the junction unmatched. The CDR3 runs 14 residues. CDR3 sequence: CASSRTGKPETQYF. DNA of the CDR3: TGTGCCAGCTCGCGGACAGGGAAGCCCGAGACCCAGTACTTC.

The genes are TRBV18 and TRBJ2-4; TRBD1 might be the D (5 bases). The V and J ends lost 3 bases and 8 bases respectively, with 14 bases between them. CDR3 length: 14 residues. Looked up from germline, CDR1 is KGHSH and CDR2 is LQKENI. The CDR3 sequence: CASSPSGFGDIQYF. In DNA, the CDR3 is TGTGCCAGCTCACCCTCAGGGTTTGGGGACATTCAGTACTTC.

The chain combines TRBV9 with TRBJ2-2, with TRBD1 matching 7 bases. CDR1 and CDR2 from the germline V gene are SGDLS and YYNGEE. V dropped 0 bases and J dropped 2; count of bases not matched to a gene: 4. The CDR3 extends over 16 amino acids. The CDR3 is CASSVGYRGNTGELFF. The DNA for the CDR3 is TGTGCCAGCAGCGTAGGTTACAGGGGTAACACCGGGGAGCTGTTTTTT.

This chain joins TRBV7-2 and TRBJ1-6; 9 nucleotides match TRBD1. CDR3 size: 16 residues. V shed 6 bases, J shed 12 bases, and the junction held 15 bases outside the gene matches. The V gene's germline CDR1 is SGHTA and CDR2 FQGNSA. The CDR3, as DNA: TGTGCCAGCAGGGGCGGGACAGGGCAGAATTTGGGACCCCTCCACTTT. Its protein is CASRGGTGQNLGPLHF.

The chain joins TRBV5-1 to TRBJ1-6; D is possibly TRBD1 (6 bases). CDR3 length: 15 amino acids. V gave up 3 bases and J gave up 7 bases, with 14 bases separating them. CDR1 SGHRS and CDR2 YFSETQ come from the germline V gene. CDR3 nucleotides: TGCGCCAGCAGCTCGGGGCAGGGGCTGAATTCACCCCTCCACTTT. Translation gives CASSSGQGLNSPLHF.

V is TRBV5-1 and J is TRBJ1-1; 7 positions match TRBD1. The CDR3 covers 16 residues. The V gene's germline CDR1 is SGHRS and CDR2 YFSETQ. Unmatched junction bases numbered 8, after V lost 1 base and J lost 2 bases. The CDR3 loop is CASSLSHRGRNTEAFF. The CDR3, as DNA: TGCGCCAGCAGCTTGAGCCACAGGGGAAGAAACACTGAAGCTTTCTTT.

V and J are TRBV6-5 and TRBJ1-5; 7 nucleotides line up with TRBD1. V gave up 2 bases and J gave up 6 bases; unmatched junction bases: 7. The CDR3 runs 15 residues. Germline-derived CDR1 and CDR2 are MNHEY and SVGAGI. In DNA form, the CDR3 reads TGTGCCAGCAGTTACGCTCGAGACAGGGCTCAGCCCCAGCATTTT. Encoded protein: CASSYARDRAQPQHF.